A single T cell receptor beta chain is shown here with its context. Original analysis: Reference gene primers were amplified, and this amplification served to estimate nucleated cell counts. The repertoire was sequenced with immunoSEQ multiplex PCR; TCRdb's copy has only in-frame clones and lacks some. Clone size and V and J calls were adopted from that table, with D and trimming inferred from the DNA. The table shows hundreds of thousands of clones, with approximately 90% occurring only once. This sample was taken from a study of blood T cell repertoires in COVID-19. Study in general: COVID-19 samples, acute and convalescent, were from the United States, Italy and Spain. Sample material is recorded as cDNA or gDNA derived from T cells, B-cell-depleted T cells, or PBMCs.

The CDR3 runs to 15 residues. Germline trimming cut 6 bases from V and 13 bases from J; bases unmatched to any gene: 13. Per germline, CDR1 MNHEY and CDR2 SVGAGI. Sequencing was done on a sample of peripheral blood. The rearrangement joins TRBV6-5 to TRBJ2-1, with 12 nucleotides matching TRBD2. This sequence was found in a man aged 40-50 years with acute or convalescent COVID-19. This CDR3 reads CASSTGTSGQLYQFF. The CDR3 DNA reads TGTGCCAGCAGCACCGGGACTAGCGGGCAACTCTATCAGTTCTTC.